Below, one T cell receptor (beta chain) is given with its context. Deletions cut 5 bases from V and 15 bases from J, with 19 bases between. The V gene's germline CDR1 is SEHNR and CDR2 FQNEAQ (reference sequence). The CDR3 is 13 residues long. This entry is derived from a study of blood T cells in healthy people across ages. Primed by a sample-barcoded 5' primer and a J-beta primer mix, a second PCR proceeded for about 7 to 12 cycles. TCRdb re-analysed the 5' RACE reads in MiXCR, keeping a single row per CDR3 protein. The sample comprises about 1.5 million distinct CDR3 sequences, 35% to 45% of which are singletons, and about 4% rests with the top ten.

The chain recombines TRBV7-9 with TRBJ2-2, with D unresolved. The sequence was collected from a woman aged 18-29 years in good health. Sequencing was done on a sample of blood. Here the CDR3 DNA reads TGTGCCAGCAGCCCTTTTGGGCACAACGGCGTGTTTTTT. Protein product: CASSPFGHNGVFF.